The T cell receptor beta chain under discussion was sequenced for a study of T cells in Graves' hyperthyroidism and ophthalmopathy. Study results and caveats: Progression to ophthalmopathy was predicted a median of approximately seven months early.

This clonotype was counted many times. What it binds is not known. The CDR3 runs to 15 residues. Trimming removed 2 bases from V and 6 bases from J, with 15 bases in between. Germline V gene data show CDR1 as MNHNY and CDR2 as SVGAGI (reference sequence). The investigators amplified TCR beta CDR3 regions from RNA transcripts. During a first-round RT-PCR of the TCR CDR3, the HTBI primer set was used. Each CDR3 protein is one row after TCRdb ran MiXCR on the multiplex PCR reads. Here the sample spans 600,000 to 750,000 distinct CDR3 sequences, roughly 17% being singletons. Hyperthyroidism was newly diagnosed in patients aged 18 to 65 (duration under 2 months). Diagnosis relied on clinical symptoms, serum thyroxine and TRAb, thyroid ultrasound and orbital computed tomography.

The clonotype originates from a man between 50 and 59 years old with Graves' hyperthyroidism. The V and J genes are TRBV6-6 and TRBJ2-3; either TRBD1 or TRBD2 may fit D (6 bases each). Sequencing was done on a sample of blood. As DNA, the CDR3 is TGTGCCAGCAGTTACATAGCGGAAAGGGGGGATACGCAGTATTTT. This encodes CASSYIAERGDTQYF.